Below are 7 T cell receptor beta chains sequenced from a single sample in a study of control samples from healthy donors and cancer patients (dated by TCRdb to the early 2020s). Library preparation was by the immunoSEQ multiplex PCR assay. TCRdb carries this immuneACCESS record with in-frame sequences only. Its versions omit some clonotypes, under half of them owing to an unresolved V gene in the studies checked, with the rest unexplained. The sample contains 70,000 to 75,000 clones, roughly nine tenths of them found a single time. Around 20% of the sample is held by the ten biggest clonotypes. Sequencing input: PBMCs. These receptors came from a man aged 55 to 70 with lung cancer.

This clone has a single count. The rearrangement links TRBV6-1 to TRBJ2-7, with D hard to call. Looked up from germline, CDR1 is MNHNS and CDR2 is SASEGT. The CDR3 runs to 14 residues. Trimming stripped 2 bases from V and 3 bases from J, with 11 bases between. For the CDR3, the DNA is TGTGCCAGCAGTGAAAGGAAGGGCTTCTACGAGCAGTACGTC. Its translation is CASSERKGFYEQYV.

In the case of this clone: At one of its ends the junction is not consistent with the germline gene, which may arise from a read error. Written as DNA, the CDR3 is TGCGCCAGCAGCTTAACCCCGACAGGGGTGAAAACTGAAGCTTTCTTT. Translated, it gives CASSLTPTGVKTEAFF. This sequence joins TRBV5-1 and TRBJ1-1; TRBD1 aligns across 8 bases. Germline V lookup: CDR1 SGHRS, CDR2 YFSETQ. The CDR3 totals 16 residues.

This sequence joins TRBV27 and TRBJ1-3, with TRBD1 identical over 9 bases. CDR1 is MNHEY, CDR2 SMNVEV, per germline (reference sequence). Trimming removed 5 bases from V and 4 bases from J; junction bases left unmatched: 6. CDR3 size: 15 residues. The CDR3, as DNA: TGTGCCAGCAGTCTGCGACAGGGGGTAGGAAACACCATATATTTT. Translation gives CASSLRQGVGNTIYF.

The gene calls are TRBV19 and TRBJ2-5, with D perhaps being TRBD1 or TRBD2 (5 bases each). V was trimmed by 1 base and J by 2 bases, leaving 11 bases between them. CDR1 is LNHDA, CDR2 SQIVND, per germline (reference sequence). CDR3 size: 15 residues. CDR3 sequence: CASSIATGRQETQYF. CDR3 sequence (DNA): TGTGCCAGTAGTATAGCAACGGGGCGACAAGAGACCCAGTACTTC.

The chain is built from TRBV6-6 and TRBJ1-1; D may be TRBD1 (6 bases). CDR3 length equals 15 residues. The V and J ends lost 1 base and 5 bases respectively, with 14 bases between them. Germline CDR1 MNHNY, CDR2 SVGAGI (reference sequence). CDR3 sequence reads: CASSYLQGSRTEAFF. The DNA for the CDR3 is TGTGCCAGCAGTTACTTACAGGGAAGTAGGACTGAAGCTTTCTTT.

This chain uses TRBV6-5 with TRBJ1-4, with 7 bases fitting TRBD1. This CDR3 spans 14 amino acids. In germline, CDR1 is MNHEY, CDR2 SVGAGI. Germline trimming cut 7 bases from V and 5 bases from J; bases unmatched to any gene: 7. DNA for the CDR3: TGTGCCAGCACGCCCTGGACAGGAAATGAAAAACTGTTTTTT. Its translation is CASTPWTGNEKLFF.

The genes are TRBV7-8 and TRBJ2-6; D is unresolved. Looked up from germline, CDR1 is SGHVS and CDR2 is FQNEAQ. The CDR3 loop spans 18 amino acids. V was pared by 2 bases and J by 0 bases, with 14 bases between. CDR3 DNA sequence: TGTGCCAGCAGCTTATCCGGGTGGTTAAGCTCTGGGGCCAACGTCCTGACTTTC. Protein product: CASSLSGWLSSGANVLTF.